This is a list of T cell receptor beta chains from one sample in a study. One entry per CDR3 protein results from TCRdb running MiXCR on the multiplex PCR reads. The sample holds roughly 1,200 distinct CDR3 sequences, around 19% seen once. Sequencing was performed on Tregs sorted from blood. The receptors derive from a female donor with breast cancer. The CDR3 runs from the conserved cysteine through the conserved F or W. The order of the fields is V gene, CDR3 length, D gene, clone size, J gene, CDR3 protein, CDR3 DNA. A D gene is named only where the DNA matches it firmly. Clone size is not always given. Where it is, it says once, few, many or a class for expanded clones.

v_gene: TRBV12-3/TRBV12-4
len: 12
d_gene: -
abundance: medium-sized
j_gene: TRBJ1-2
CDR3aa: CASSITEGGYTF
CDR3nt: TGTGCCAGCAGTATTACAGAGGGCGGCTACACCTTC

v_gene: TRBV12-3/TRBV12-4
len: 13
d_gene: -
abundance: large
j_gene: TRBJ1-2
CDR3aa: CASSPQGHYGYTF
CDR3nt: TGTGCCAGCAGCCCACAGGGTCACTATGGCTACACCTTC

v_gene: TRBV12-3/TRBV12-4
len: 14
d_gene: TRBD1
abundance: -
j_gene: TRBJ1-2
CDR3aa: CASSRTGQGYGYTF
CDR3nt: TGTGCCAGCAGTCGAACGGGACAGGGGTATGGCTACACCTTC

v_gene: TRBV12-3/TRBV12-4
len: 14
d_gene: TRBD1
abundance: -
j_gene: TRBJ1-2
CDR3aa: CASSTLRQGGGYTF
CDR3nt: TGTGCCAGCAGTACACTCCGACAGGGAGGTGGCTACACCTTC

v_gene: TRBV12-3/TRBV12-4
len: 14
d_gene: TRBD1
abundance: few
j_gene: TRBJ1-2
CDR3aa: CASSPDRGNYGYTF
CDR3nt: TGTGCCAGCAGTCCGGACAGGGGCAACTATGGCTACACCTTC

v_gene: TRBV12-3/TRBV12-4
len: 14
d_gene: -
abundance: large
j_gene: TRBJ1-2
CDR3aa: CASSLGYTNYGYTF
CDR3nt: TGTGCCAGCAGTTTAGGGTACACTAACTATGGCTACACCTTC

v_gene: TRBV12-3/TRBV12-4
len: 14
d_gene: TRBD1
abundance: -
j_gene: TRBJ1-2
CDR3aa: CASSRGTGDYGYTF
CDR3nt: TGTGCCAGCAGCCGCGGGACAGGGGACTATGGCTACACCTTC

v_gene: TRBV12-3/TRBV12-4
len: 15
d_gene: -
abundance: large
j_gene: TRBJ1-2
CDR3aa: CASSLSQRTNYGYTF
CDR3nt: TGTGCCAGCAGTTTATCACAACGGACTAACTATGGCTACACCTTC

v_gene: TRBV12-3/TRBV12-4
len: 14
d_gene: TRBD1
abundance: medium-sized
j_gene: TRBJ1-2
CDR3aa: CASRLGQLPSGYTF
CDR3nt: TGTGCCAGCAGGTTGGGACAGCTGCCTTCTGGCTACACCTTC

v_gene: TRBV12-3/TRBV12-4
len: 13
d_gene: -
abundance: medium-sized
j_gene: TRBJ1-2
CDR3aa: CASSSRQPYGYTF
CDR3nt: TGTGCCAGCAGTTCGCGACAGCCATATGGCTACACCTTC

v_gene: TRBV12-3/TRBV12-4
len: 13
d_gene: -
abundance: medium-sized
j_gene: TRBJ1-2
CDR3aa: CASSYGEGYGYTF
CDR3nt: TGTGCCAGCAGTTATGGGGAGGGCTATGGCTACACCTTC

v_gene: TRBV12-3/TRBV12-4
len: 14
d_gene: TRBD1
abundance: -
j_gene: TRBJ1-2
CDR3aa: CASTRDRGNYGYTF
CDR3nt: TGTGCCAGCACCCGGGACAGGGGAAACTATGGCTACACCTTC

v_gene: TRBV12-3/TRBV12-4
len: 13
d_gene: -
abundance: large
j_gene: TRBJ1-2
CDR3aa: CASSFMGLWGYTF
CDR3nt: TGTGCCAGCAGTTTTATGGGGTTGTGGGGCTACACCTTC

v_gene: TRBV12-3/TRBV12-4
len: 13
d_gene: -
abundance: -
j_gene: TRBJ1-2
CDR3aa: CASSLVLNWGYTF
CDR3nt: TGTGCCAGCAGTTTAGTCCTGAATTGGGGCTACACCTTC

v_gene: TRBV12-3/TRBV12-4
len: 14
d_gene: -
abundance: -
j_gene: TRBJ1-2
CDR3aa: CASSLGEGNYGYTF
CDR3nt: TGTGCCAGCAGTTTAGGTGAGGGGAACTATGGCTACACCTTC

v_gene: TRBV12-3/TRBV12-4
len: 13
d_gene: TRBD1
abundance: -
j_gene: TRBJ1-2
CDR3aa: CASSQTGALSYTF
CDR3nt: TGTGCCAGCAGTCAGACAGGGGCGCTGAGCTACACCTTC

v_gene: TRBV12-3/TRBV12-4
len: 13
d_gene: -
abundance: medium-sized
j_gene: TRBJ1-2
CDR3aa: CASSSSEYYGYTF
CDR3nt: TGTGCCAGCAGTTCCAGCGAGTACTATGGCTACACCTTC

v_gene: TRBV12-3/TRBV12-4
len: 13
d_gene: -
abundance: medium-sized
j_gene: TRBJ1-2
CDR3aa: CASSLARGEGYTF
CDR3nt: TGTGCCAGCAGTTTAGCCAGGGGAGAAGGCTACACCTTC

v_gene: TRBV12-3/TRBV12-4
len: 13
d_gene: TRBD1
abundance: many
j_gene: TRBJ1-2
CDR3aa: CANSLGQGYGYTF
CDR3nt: TGTGCCAACAGTTTAGGACAGGGGTATGGCTACACCTTC

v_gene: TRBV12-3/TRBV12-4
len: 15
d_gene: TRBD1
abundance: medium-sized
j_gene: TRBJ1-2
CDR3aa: CASSSRDRGGYGYTF
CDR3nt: TGTGCCAGCAGTTCCAGGGACAGGGGTGGCTATGGCTACACCTTC

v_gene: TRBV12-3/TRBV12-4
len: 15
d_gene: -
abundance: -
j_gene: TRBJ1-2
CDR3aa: CASSFNWIGDYGYTF
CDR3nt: TGTGCCAGCAGTTTTAACTGGATTGGGGACTATGGCTACACCTTC

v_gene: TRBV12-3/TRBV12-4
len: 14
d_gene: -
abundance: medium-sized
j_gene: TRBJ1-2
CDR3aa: CASSSAGTLYGYTF
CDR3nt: TGTGCCAGCAGTTCAGCCGGGACACTCTATGGCTACACCTTC

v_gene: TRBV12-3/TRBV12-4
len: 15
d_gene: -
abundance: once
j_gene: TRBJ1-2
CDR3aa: CASSPQGSVYYGYTF
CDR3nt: TGTGCCAGCAGCCCACAGGGATCGGTTTACTATGGCTACACCTTC

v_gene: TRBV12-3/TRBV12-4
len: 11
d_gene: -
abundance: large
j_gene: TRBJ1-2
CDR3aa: CASSSGPGYTF
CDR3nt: TGTGCCAGCAGTTCGGGTCCTGGCTACACCTTC

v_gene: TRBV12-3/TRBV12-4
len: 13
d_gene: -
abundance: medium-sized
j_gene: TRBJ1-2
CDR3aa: CASSFGTSDFYTF
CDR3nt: TGTGCCAGCAGTTTTGGGACATCCGATTTCTACACCTTC

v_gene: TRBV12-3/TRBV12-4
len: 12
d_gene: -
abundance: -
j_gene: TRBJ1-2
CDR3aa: CASSSANCGYTF
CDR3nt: TGTGCCAGCAGTTCCGCGAACTGTGGCTACACCTTC

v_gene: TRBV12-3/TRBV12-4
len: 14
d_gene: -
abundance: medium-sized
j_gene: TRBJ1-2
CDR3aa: CASREHGAHYGYTF
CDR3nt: TGTGCCAGCAGAGAGCACGGGGCCCACTATGGCTACACCTTC

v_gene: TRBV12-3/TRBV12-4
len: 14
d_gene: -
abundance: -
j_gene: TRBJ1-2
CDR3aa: CASSGDQGVYGYTF
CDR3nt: TGTGCCAGCAGCGGGGACCAAGGGGTCTATGGCTACACCTTC